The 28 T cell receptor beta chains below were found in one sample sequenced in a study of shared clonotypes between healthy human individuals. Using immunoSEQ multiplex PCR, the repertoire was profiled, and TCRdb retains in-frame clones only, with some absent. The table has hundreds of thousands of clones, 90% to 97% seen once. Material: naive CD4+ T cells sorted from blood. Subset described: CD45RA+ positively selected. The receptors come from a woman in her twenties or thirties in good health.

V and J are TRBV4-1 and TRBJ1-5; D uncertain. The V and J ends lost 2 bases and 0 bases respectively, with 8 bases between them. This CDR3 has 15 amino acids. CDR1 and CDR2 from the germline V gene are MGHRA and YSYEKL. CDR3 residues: CASSQSPNSNQPQHF. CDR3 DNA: TGCGCCAGCAGCCAAAGTCCGAATAGCAATCAGCCCCAGCATTTT.

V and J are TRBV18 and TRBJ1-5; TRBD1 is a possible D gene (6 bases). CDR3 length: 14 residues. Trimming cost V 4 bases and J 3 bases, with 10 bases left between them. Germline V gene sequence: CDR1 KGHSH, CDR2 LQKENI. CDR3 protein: CASSQGEDNQPQHF. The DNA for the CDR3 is TGTGCCAGCTCACAGGGGGAGGACAATCAGCCCCAGCATTTT.

This CDR3 is CASSGLTGNTEAFF. CDR3 DNA: TGTGCCAGCAGTGGCTTGACGGGGAACACTGAAGCTTTCTTT. The chain combines TRBV2 with TRBJ1-1; no definite D call. CDR3 length equals 14 residues. V shed 4 bases and J shed 1 base, with 10 bases lying between them. The germline V gene has CDR1 SNHLY and CDR2 FYNNEI.

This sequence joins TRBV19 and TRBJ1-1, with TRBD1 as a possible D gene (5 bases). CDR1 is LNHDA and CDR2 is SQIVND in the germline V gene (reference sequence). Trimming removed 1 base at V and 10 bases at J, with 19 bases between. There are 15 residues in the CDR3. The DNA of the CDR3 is TGTGCCAGTAGTATAGGTCGGCGGATAGATACAGGAGCTTTCTTT. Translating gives CASSIGRRIDTGAFF.

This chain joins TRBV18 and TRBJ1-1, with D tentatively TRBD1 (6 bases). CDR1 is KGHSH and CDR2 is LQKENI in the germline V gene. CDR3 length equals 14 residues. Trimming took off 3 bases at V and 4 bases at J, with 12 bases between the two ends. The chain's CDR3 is CASSPQQGTTEAFF. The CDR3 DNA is TGTGCCAGCTCACCTCAGCAGGGGACCACTGAAGCTTTCTTT.

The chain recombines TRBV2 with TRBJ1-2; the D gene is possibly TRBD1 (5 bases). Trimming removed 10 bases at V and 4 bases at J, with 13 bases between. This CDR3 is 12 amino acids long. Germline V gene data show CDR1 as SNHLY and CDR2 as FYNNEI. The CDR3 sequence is CAINRLAYGYTF. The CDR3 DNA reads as TGTGCCATCAACAGGCTTGCCTATGGCTACACCTTC.

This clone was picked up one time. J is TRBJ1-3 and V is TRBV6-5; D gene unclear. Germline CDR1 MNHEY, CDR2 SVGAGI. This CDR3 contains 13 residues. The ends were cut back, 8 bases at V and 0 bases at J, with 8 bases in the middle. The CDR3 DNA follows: TGTGCCAGCGAATCGAGCTCTGGAAACACCATATATTTT. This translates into CASESSSGNTIYF.

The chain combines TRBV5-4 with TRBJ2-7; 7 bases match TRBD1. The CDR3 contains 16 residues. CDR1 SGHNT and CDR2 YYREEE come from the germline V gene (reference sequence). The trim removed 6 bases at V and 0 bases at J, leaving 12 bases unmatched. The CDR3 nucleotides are TGTGCCAGCACCCCCAGTACAGGGGATAGCTCCTACGAGCAGTACTTC. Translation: CASTPSTGDSSYEQYF.

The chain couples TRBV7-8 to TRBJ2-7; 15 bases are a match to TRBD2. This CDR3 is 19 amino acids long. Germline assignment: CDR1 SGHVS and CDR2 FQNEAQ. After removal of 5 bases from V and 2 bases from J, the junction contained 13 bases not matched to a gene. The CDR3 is CASSPRTSGRARDAYEQYF. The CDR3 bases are TGTGCCAGCAGCCCAAGGACTAGCGGGAGGGCCAGGGATGCCTACGAGCAGTACTTC.

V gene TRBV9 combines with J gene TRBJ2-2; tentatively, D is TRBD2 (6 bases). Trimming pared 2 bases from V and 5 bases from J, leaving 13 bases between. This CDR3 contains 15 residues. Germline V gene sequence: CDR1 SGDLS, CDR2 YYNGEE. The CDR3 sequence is CASSVSGIGTGELFF. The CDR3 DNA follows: TGTGCCAGCAGCGTTAGCGGTATCGGAACCGGGGAGCTGTTTTTT.

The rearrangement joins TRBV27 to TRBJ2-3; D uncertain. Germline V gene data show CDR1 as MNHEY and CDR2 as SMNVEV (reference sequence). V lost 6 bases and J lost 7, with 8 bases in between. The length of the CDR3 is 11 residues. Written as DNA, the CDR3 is TGTGCCAGCAGATGGCGGTATACGCAGTATTTT. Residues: CASRWRYTQYF.

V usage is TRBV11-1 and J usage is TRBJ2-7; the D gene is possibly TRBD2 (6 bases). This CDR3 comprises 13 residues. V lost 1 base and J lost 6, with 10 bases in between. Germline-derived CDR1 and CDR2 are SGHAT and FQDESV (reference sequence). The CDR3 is CASSLESSAEQYF. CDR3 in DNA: TGTGCCAGCAGCTTAGAATCTAGCGCCGAGCAGTACTTC.

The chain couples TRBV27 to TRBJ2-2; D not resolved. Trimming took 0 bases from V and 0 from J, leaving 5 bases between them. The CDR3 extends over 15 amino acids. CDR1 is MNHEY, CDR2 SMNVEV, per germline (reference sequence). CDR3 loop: CASSLSSPNTGELFF. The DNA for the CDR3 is TGTGCCAGCAGTTTATCCTCACCGAACACCGGGGAGCTGTTTTTT.

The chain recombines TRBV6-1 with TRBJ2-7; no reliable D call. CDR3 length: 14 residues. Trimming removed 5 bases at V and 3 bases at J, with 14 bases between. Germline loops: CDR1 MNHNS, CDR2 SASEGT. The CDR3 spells CASSQAAHRYEQYF. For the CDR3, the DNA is TGTGCCAGCAGTCAGGCCGCCCACCGCTACGAGCAGTACTTC.

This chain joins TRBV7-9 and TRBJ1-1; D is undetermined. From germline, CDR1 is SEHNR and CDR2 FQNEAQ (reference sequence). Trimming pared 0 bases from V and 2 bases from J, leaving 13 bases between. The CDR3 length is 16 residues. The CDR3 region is CASSLATAEPNTEAFF. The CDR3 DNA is TGTGCCAGCAGCTTAGCGACGGCTGAACCCAACACTGAAGCTTTCTTT.

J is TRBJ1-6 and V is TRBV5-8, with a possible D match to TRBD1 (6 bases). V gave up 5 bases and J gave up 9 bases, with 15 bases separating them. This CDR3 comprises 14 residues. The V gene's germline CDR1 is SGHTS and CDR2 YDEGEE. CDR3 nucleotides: TGTGCCAGCAGGCAAACAGGGTGGGGTTCACCCCTCCACTTT. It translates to CASRQTGWGSPLHF.

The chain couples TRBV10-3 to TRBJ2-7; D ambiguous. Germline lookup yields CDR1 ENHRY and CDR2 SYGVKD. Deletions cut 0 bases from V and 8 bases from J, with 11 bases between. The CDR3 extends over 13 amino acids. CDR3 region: CAISESPLGQQYF. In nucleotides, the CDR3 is TGTGCCATCAGTGAGTCGCCTTTGGGCCAGCAGTACTTC.

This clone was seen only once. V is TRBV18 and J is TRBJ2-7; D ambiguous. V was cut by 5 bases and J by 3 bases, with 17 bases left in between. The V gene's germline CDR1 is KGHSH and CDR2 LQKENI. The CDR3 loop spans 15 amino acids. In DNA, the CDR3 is TGTGCCAGCTCAGTCACCAGAGGTGGCCACTACGAGCAGTACTTC. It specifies CASSVTRGGHYEQYF.

CDR3 DNA sequence: TGTGCCAGCAGTTTACGGCTAGCGGTCTCCGAGCAGTACTTC. Its protein product is CASSLRLAVSEQYF. The gene calls are TRBV28 and TRBJ2-7; 7 bases line up with TRBD2. Looked up from germline, CDR1 is MDHEN and CDR2 is SYDVKM. The trim removed 2 bases at V and 6 bases at J, leaving 7 bases unmatched. This CDR3 contains 14 residues.

This CDR3 reads CSVNREHNEQFF. The CDR3 DNA follows: TGCAGCGTGAACAGGGAACACAATGAGCAGTTCTTC. This chain uses TRBV29-1 with TRBJ2-1, with D tentatively TRBD1 (6 bases). CDR3 length: 12 amino acids. The V gene's germline CDR1 is SQVTM and CDR2 ANQGSEA. The ends were cut back, 6 bases at V and 5 bases at J, with 11 bases in the middle.

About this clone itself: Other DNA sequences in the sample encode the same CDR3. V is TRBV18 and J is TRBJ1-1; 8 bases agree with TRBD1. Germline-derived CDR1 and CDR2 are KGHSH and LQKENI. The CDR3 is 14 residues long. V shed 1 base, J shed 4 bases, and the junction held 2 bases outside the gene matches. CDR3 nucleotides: TGTGCCAGCTCACCACGAACAGGGGGCACTGAAGCTTTCTTT. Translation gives CASSPRTGGTEAFF.

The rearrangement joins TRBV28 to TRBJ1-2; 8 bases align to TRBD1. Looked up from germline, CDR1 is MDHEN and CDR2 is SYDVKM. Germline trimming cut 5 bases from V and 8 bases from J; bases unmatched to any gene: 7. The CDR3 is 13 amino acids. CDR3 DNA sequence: TGTGCCAGCAGTCAGGACAGGGTGCACGGCTACACCTTC. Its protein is CASSQDRVHGYTF.

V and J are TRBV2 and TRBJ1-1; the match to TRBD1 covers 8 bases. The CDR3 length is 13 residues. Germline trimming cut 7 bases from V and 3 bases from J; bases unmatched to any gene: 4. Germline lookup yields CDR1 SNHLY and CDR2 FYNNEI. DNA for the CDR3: TGTGCCAGCACCGGACAGGGTTACACTGAAGCTTTCTTT. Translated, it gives CASTGQGYTEAFF.

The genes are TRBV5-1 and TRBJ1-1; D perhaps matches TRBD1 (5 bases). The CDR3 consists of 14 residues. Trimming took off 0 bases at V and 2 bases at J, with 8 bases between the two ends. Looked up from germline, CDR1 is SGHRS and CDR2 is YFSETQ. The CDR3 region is CASSLGQSNTEAFF. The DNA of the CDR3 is TGCGCCAGCAGCTTGGGACAGTCAAACACTGAAGCTTTCTTT. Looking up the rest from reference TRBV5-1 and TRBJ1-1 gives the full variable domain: KAGVTQTPRYLIKTRGQQVTLSCSPISGHRSVSWYQQTPGQGLQFLFEYFSETQRNKGNFPGRFSGRQFSNSRSEMNVSTLELGDSALYLCASSLGQSNTEAFFGQGTRLTVV.

The CDR3 loop is CAISESLEQYF. The CDR3 DNA reads TGTGCCATCAGTGAGTCGCTCGAGCAGTACTTC. J is TRBJ2-5 and V is TRBV10-3, with D unclear. TRBJ2-7 matches the DNA end more closely, so the J call is doubtful. CDR1 and CDR2 from the germline V gene are ENHRY and SYGVKD. There are 11 residues in the CDR3.

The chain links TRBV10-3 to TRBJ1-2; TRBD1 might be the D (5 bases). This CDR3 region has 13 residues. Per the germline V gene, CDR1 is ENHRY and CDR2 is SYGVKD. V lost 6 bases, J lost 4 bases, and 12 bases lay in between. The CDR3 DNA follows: TGTGCCATCAGCAGACAGAGTGGCTATGGCTACACCTTC. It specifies CAISRQSGYGYTF.

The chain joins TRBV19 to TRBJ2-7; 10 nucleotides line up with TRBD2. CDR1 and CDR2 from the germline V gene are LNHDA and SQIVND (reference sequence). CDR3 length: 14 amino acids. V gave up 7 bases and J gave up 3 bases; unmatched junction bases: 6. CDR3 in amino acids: CASTRTSGNYEQYF. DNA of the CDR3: TGTGCCAGTACTCGGACTAGCGGTAACTACGAGCAGTACTTC.

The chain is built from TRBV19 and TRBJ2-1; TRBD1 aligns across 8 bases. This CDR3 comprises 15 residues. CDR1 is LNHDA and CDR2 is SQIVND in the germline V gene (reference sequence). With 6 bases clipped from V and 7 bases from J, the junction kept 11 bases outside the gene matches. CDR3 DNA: TGTGCCAGTAGAGAAGGACAGGGAAATTGGAATGAGCAGTTCTTC. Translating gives CASREGQGNWNEQFF.